These 4 T cell receptor beta chains came from one sample sequenced in a study of T cells in tuberculosis (dated by TCRdb to the late 2010s). This specimen's time point label, per the study, means: new active TB diagnosis, blood taken before or within 7 days of starting treatment. Library preparation used the immunoSEQ multiplex PCR assay. TCRdb holds this immuneACCESS table with in-frame rearrangements only. Some clones are missing; in checked studies, unresolved V genes explain under half, and the rest has no known cause. The sample table lists about 30,000 clones, about 92% of them with a count of one. The leading ten clones occupy 5.5% to 8% of the sample. Sequences were derived from PBMCs, sampled at tuberculosis diagnosis. The receptors stem from an adult with tuberculosis.

The V call is TRBV7-2, the J call TRBJ2-7; D perhaps matches TRBD2 (6 bases). The V and J ends lost 1 base and 2 bases respectively, with 12 bases between them. Germline V CDR1 and CDR2: SGHTA, FQGNSA. The CDR3 is 15 residues long. CDR3 coding DNA: TGTGCCAGCAGCTTAGGCGTCGGGAGTACCTACGAGCAGTACTTC. Its translation is CASSLGVGSTYEQYF.

The J gene is TRBJ2-5, the V gene TRBV6-1, with 9 bases aligning to TRBD1. The CDR3 is 16 residues long. Germline V gene data show CDR1 as MNHNS and CDR2 as SASEGT. V lost 1 base to trimming and J lost 3 bases; unmatched junction nucleotides: 6. DNA for the CDR3: TGTGCCAGCAGTGAAGGGTTTCGGACAGGGGAAGAGACCCAGTACTTC. This gives the protein CASSEGFRTGEETQYF.

V is TRBV7-9 and J is TRBJ2-1, with D possibly being TRBD2 (5 bases). Looked up from germline, CDR1 is SEHNR and CDR2 is FQNEAQ (reference sequence). V lost 5 bases to trimming and J lost 4 bases, with 18 bases between them. The CDR3 consists of 16 residues. The CDR3 DNA reads as TGTGCCAGCAGCCCCGTGGTGGACTTACTTTACAATGAGCAGTTCTTC. Translated, it gives CASSPVVDLLYNEQFF.

This chain joins TRBV5-1 and TRBJ1-3, with 7 bases that match TRBD1. The junction had 2 bases not matched to a gene; V was cut back by 2 bases and J by 0 bases. CDR1 is SGHRS, CDR2 YFSETQ, per germline. The CDR3 loop spans 15 amino acids. The CDR3 DNA follows: TGCGCCAGCAGCTTAGGGGACAGCTCTGGAAACACCATATATTTT. Protein sequence: CASSLGDSSGNTIYF.